Listed here are 11 T cell receptor beta chains from one sample, sequenced in a study of T cells after yellow fever vaccination. TCRdb processed the 5' RACE reads anew with MiXCR; each CDR3 protein has one entry. This sample has more than 350,000 distinct CDR3 sequences, with around a tenth found just once. Source: PBMCs, taken on the day of the first yellow fever vaccination. These receptors all come from a man aged 18 to 30 who received the YFV17D yellow fever vaccine.

This clonotype showed up just a few times. V usage is TRBV5-6 and J usage is TRBJ1-4; no clear D. The CDR3 consists of 17 residues. In germline, CDR1 is SGHDT, CDR2 YYEEEE. Trimming pared 4 bases from V and 7 bases from J, leaving 23 bases between. The CDR3 coding sequence is TGTGCCAGCAGCGCCCGGGAGACTGTTGGATACGGTGAAAAACTGTTTTTT. Protein sequence: CASSARETVGYGEKLFF.

This clonotype has only one observation. The chain recombines TRBV20-1 with TRBJ1-4; maybe TRBD1 (5 bases). Germline V gives CDR1 DFQATT, CDR2 SNEGSKA (reference sequence). The V and J ends lost 0 bases and 8 bases respectively, with 19 bases between them. The CDR3 spans 16 residues. Here the CDR3 reads CSARDNGDGVREKLFF. In DNA, the CDR3 is TGCAGTGCTAGAGATAATGGGGACGGCGTGCGCGAAAAACTGTTTTTT.

This clonotype was recorded a few times. The genes are TRBV29-1 and TRBJ2-1; TRBD2 is a possible D gene (5 bases). The V end was cut by 7 bases, the J end by 4 bases, with 8 bases between. This CDR3 has 11 residues. Germline V gene sequence: CDR1 SQVTM, CDR2 ANQGSEA. The CDR3 DNA reads as TGCAGCGGGAGGAATTACAATGAGCAGTTCTTC. As protein: CSGRNYNEQFF.

A few counts support this clonotype. V is TRBV4-2 and J is TRBJ2-2; possible D gene TRBD2, 6 bases. V was shortened by 1 base and J by 3 bases, with 24 bases between the two germline ends. The CDR3 sequence is 20 residues long. The germline V gene has CDR1 LGHNA and CDR2 YNFKEQ. CDR3 protein: CASSQVMRGKRAVDTGELFF. In DNA form, the CDR3 reads TGTGCCAGCAGCCAAGTGATGAGAGGGAAGCGGGCGGTTGACACCGGGGAGCTGTTTTTT.

There are many counts of this clonotype. The V call is TRBV4-1, the J call TRBJ2-7; a weak D match, TRBD1 (5 bases). The germline V and J ends were trimmed by 4 bases and 5 bases, with 12 bases remaining between them. CDR1 MGHRA and CDR2 YSYEKL come from the germline V gene. This CDR3 region has 13 residues. The CDR3, as DNA: TGCGCCAGCAGCCCGAGCCAGGGTAACGAGCAGTACTTC. Translating gives CASSPSQGNEQYF.

The genes are TRBV4-3 and TRBJ2-1; TRBD1 or TRBD2 may be the D gene (6 bases each). Trimming cost V 3 bases and J 7 bases, with 16 bases left between them. In germline, CDR1 is LGHNA, CDR2 YSLEER. CDR3 size: 15 residues. CDR3 coding DNA: TGCGCCAGCAGCCACGGGGGCTGGGGAAGTAATGAGCAGTTCTTC. Translated: CASSHGGWGSNEQFF.

This clonotype occurred many times. This chain uses TRBV5-1 with TRBJ2-7; TRBD1 might be the D (5 bases). Germline-derived CDR1 and CDR2 are SGHRS and YFSETQ. Trimming cost V 2 bases and J 6 bases, with 15 bases left between them. The CDR3 runs 14 residues. The CDR3 DNA reads TGCGCCAGCAGCTTTCAGCAGGGATCGGGCGAGCAGTACTTC. This codes for CASSFQQGSGEQYF.

This clonotype appeared many times. This rearrangement joins TRBV10-3 to TRBJ2-7; a weak D match, TRBD1 (5 bases). Deletions cut 8 bases from V and 4 bases from J, with 12 bases between. The CDR3 extends over 12 amino acids. Germline V gene data show CDR1 as ENHRY and CDR2 as SYGVKD. The CDR3 loop is CAIGQGRYEQYV. The DNA of the CDR3 is TGTGCCATCGGGCAGGGAAGGTACGAGCAGTACGTC.

This rearrangement joins TRBV7-2 to TRBJ2-3; perhaps D is TRBD1 or TRBD2 (5 bases each). The V gene's germline CDR1 is SGHTA and CDR2 FQGNSA. CDR3 length: 13 amino acids. Trimming left V 8 bases short and J 2 bases short, with 11 bases between. This chain's CDR3 is CASARGHTDTQYF. Here the CDR3 DNA reads TGTGCCAGCGCTCGGGGCCACACAGATACGCAGTATTTT.

The chain couples TRBV7-2 to TRBJ2-7, with 11 bases matching TRBD2. The germline gives CDR1 SGHTA, CDR2 FQGNSA. This CDR3 is built from 16 residues. The V and J ends lost 3 bases and 2 bases, in that order; junction bases with no gene match: 6. CDR3 DNA: TGTGCCAGCAGCTTGGCGACTAGCGGGGCAGCCTACGAGCAGTACTTC. Protein product: CASSLATSGAAYEQYF.

The rearrangement joins TRBV9 to TRBJ1-2, with a possible D match to TRBD1 (5 bases). There are 16 residues in the CDR3. V dropped 3 bases and J dropped 6 bases, with 21 bases sitting between them. Germline V gene lookup returns CDR1 SGDLS and CDR2 YYNGEE. The CDR3 DNA follows: TGTGCCAGCAGCGCGCGTCCGGGGGGAGTAAGCGATGGCTACACCTTC. It translates to CASSARPGGVSDGYTF.